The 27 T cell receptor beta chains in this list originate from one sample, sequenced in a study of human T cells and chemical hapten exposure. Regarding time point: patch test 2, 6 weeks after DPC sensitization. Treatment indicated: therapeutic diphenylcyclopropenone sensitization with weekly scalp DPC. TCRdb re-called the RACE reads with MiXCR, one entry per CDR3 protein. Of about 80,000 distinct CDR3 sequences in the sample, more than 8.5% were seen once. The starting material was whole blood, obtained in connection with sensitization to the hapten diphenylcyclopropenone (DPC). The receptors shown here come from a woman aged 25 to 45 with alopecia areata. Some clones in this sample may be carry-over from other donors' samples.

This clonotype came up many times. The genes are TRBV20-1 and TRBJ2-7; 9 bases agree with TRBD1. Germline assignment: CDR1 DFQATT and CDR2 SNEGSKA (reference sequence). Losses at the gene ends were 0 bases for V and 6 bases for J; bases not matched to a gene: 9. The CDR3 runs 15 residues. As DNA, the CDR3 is TGCAGTGCTAGAGATTCCGGGACAGGGTCAGCCGAGCAGTACTTC. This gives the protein CSARDSGTGSAEQYF.

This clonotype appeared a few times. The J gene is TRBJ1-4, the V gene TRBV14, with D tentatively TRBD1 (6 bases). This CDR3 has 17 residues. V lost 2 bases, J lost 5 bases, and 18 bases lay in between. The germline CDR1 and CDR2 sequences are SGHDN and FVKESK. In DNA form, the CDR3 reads TGTGCCAGCAGCCAAAAGAGGCTCGACAGGTGGAATGAAAAACTGTTTTTT. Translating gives CASSQKRLDRWNEKLFF.

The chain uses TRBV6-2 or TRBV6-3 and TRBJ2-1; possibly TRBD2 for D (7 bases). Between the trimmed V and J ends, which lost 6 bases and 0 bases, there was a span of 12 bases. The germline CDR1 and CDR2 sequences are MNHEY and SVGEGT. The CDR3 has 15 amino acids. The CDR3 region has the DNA TGTGCCAGCAGGGAGGGGGGGAGCTCCTACAATGAGCAGTTCTTC. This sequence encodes CASREGGSSYNEQFF.

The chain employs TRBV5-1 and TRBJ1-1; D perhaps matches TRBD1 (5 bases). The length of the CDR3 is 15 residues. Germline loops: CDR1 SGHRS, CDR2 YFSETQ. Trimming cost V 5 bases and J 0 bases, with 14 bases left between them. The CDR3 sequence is CASRGGTTVNTEAFF. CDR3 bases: TGCGCCAGCAGGGGGGGTACGACGGTGAACACTGAAGCTTTCTTT.

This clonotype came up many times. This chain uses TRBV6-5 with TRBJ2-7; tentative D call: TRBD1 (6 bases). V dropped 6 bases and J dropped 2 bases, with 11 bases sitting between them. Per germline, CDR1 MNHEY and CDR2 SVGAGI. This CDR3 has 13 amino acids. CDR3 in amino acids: CASSVRDTYEQYF. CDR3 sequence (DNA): TGTGCCAGCAGCGTCAGGGACACCTACGAGCAGTACTTC.

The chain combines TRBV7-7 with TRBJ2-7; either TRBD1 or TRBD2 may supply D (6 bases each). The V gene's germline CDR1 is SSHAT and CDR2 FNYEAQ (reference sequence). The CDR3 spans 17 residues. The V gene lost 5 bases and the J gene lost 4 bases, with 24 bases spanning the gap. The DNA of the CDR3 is TGTGCCAGCAGCCTCAGGCGGGTCCGGGGGCAACGGTACGAGCAGTACTTC. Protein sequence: CASSLRRVRGQRYEQYF.

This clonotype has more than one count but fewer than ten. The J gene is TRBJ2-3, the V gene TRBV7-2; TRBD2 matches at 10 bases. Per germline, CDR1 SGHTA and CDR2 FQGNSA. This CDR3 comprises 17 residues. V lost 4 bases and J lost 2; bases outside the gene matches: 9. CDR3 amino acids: CASSSQPGLANTDTQYF. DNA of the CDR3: TGTGCCAGCAGCTCCCAACCGGGACTAGCGAACACAGATACGCAGTATTTT.

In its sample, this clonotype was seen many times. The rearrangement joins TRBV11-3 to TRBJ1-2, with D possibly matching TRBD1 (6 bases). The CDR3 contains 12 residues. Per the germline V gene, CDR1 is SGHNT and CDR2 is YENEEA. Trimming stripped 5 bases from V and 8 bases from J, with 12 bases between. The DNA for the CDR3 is TGTGCCAGCAGCCCGGACAGAGGCGGCTACACCTTC. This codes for CASSPDRGGYTF.

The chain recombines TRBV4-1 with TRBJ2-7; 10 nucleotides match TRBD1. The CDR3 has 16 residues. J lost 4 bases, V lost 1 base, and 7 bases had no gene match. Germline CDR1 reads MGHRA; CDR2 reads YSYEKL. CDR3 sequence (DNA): TGCGCCAGCAGCCAAGTCGACAGGGGGCGTTTGTACGAGCAGTACTTC. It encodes CASSQVDRGRLYEQYF.

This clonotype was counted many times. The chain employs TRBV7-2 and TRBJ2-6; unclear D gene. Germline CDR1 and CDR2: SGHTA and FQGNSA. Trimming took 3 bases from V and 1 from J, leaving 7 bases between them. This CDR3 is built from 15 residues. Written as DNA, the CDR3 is TGTGCCAGCAGCTTGTATGGTTCTGGGGCCAACGTCCTGACTTTC. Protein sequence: CASSLYGSGANVLTF.

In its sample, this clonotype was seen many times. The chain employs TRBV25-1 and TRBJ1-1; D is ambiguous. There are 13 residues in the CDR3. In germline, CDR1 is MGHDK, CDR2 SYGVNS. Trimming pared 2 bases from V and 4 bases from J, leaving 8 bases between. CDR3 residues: CASSERGGTEAFF. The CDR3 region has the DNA TGTGCCAGCAGTGAAAGAGGAGGCACTGAAGCTTTCTTT.

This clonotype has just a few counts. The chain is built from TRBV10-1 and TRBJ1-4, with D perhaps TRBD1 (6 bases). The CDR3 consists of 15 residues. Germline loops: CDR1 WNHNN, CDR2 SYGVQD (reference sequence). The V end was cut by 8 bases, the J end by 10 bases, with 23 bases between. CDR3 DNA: TGCGCCAGCTCCTCCGGGACCGCAGGAGGGGGAAAACTGTTTTTT. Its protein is CASSSGTAGGGKLFF.

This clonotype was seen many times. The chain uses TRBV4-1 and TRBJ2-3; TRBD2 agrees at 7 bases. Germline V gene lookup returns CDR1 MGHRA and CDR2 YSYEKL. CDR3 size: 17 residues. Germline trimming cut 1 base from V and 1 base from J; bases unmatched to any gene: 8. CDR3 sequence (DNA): TGCGCCAGCAGCCAAGGCGAGCGGGGCCTCGGCACAGATACGCAGTATTTT. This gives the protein CASSQGERGLGTDTQYF.

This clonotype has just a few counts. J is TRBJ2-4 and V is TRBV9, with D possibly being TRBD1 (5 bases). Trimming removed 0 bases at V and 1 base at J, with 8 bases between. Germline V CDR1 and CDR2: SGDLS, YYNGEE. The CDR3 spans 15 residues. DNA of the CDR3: TGTGCCAGCAGCGTAGAGGGGTATGCCAAAAACATTCAGTACTTC. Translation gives CASSVEGYAKNIQYF.

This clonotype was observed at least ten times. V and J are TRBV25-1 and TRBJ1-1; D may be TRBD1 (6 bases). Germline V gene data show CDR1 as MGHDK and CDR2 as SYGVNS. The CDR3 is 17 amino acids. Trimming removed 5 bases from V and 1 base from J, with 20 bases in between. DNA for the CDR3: TGTGCCAGCAGTCCCAAACTACAGGGCGTGGGGAACACTGAAGCTTTCTTT. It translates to CASSPKLQGVGNTEAFF.

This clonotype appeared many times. The CDR3 spells CASSPGDLADEKLFF. DNA of the CDR3: TGTGCCAGCAGCCCGGGGGATCTGGCGGATGAAAAACTGTTTTTT. The chain has TRBV7-9 and TRBJ1-4, with D possibly matching TRBD1 (5 bases). Germline V gene sequence: CDR1 SEHNR, CDR2 FQNEAQ (reference sequence). Deletions cut 5 bases from V and 6 bases from J, with 16 bases between. CDR3 length: 15 amino acids.

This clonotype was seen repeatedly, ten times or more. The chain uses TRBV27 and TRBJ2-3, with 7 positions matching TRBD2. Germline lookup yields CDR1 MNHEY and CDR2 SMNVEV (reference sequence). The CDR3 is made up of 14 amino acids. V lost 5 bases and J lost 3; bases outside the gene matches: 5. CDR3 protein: CASSERGSTDTQYF. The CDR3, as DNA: TGTGCCAGCAGTGAGCGGGGTTCAACAGATACGCAGTATTTT.

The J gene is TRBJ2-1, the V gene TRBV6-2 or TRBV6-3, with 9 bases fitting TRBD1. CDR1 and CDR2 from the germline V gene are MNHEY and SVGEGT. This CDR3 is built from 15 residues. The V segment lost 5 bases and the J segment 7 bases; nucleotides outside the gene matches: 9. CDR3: CASSPGQGTRNEQFF. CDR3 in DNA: TGTGCCAGCAGTCCTGGACAGGGGACAAGAAATGAGCAGTTCTTC.

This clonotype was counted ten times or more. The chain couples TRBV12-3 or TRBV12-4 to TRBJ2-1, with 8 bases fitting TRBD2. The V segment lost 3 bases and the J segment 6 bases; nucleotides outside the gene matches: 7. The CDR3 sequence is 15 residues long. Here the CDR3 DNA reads TGTGCCAGCAGTTTCATGGGACTAGAAGGCAATGAGCAGTTCTTC. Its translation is CASSFMGLEGNEQFF.

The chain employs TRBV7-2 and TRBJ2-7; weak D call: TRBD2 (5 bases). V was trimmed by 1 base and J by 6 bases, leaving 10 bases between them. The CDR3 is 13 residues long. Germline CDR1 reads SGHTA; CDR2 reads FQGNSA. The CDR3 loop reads CASSLVREGEQYF. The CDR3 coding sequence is TGTGCCAGCAGCTTAGTACGTGAGGGCGAGCAGTACTTC.

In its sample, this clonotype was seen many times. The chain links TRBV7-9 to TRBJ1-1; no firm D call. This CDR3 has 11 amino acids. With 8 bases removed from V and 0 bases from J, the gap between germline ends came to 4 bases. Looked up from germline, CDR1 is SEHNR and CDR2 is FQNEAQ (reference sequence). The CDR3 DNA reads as TGTGCCAGCGGGGTGAACACTGAAGCTTTCTTT. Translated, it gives CASGVNTEAFF.

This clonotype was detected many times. For the CDR3, the DNA is TGTGCCAGCAATCTACCAGGGGGTTCCCCAACTAATGAAAAACTGTTTTTT. This codes for CASNLPGGSPTNEKLFF. The V call is TRBV6-8, the J call TRBJ1-4, with TRBD1 matching over 7 bases. The germline V gene encodes CDR1 MNHGY and CDR2 SAAAGT. The junction had 11 bases not matched to a gene; V was cut back by 7 bases and J by 0 bases. The CDR3 loop spans 17 amino acids.

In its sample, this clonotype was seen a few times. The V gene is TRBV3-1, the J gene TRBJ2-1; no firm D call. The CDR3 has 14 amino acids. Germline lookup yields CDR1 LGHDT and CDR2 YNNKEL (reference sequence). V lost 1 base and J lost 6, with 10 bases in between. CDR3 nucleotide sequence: TGTGCCAGCAGCCAAGCGATTGCTTCCAATGAGCAGTTCTTC. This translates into CASSQAIASNEQFF.

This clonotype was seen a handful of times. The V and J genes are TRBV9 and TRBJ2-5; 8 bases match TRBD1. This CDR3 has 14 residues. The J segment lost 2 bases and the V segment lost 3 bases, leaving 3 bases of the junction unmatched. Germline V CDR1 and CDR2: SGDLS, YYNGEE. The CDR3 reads CASSAGQGQETQYF. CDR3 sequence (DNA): TGTGCCAGCAGCGCCGGACAGGGACAAGAGACCCAGTACTTC.

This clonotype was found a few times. CDR3 coding DNA: TGTGCCAGCAGTGAGACGGGGGCGCAAGGGGATACGCAGTATTTT. Protein sequence: CASSETGAQGDTQYF. The chain uses TRBV6-4 and TRBJ2-3, with D possibly called TRBD1 or TRBD2 (6 bases each). V lost 3 bases, J lost 6 bases, and 16 bases lay in between. In germline, CDR1 is MRHNA, CDR2 SNTAGT. The CDR3 is made up of 15 amino acids.

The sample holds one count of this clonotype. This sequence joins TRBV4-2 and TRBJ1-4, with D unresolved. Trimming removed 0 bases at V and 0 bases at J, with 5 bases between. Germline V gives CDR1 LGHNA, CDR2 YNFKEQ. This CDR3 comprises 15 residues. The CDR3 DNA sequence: TGTGCCAGCAGCCAAGACAGGACAACTAATGAAAAACTGTTTTTT. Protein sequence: CASSQDRTTNEKLFF.

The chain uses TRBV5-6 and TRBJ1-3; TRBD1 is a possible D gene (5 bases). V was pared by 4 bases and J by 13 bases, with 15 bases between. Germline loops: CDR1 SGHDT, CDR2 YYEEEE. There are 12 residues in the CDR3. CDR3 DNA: TGTGCCAGCAGCGTGGAGCGGGGACGGATATATTTT. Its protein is CASSVERGRIYF.